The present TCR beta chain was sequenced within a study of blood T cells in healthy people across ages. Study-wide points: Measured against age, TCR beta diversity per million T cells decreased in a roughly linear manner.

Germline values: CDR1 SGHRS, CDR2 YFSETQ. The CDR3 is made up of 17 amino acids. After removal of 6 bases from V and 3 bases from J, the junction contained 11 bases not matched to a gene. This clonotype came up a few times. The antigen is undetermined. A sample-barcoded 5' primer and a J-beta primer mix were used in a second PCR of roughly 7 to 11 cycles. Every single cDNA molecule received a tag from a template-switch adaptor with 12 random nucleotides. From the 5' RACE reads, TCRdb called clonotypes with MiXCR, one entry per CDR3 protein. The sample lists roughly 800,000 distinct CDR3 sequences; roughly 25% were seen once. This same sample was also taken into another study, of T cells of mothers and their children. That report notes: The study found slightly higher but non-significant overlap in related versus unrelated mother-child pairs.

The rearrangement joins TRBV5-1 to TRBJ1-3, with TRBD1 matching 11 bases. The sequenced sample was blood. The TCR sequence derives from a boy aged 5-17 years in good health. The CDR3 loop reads CASTSSDRGLDGNTIYF. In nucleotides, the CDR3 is TGCGCCAGCACCTCATCGGACAGGGGGCTGGATGGAAACACCATATATTTT.